A single sample is the source of the 2 T cell receptor beta chains below, sequenced in a study of T cell changes during pregnancy in multiple sclerosis. Libraries were prepared by immunoSEQ multiplex PCR; TCRdb keeps only in-frame clonotypes and omits some of them. This sample has 35,000 to 45,000 clones, with about 85% found just once. This specimen consisted of CD4+ T cells from peripheral blood mononuclear cells, obtained after pregnancy. The receptor set was obtained from a female donor with multiple sclerosis, enrolled in a pregnancy study.

The chain employs TRBV25-1 and TRBJ1-1; no reliable D call. The CDR3 has 15 residues. CDR1 and CDR2 from the germline V gene are MGHDK and SYGVNS. V lost 5 bases and J lost 2, with 15 bases in between. In DNA, the CDR3 is TGTGCCAGCAGTTATTCCGGAAGAGGAAACACTGAAGCTTTCTTT. It translates to CASSYSGRGNTEAFF.

The chain employs TRBV5-1 and TRBJ1-4; D not resolved. Germline CDR1 is SGHRS and CDR2 is YFSETQ. The CDR3 is 15 amino acids. V was clipped by 0 bases and J by 4 bases, with 10 bases between them. The CDR3 DNA follows: TGCGCCAGCAGCTTGGGCGGGTTGGATAATGAAAAACTGTTTTTT. This codes for CASSLGGLDNEKLFF.